This TCR beta chain was sequenced during a study of T cells in Graves' hyperthyroidism and ophthalmopathy. Amplification of TCR beta CDR3 regions was performed using RNA transcripts as template. The HTBI primer set drove a first-round RT-PCR of the TCR CDR3. From the multiplex PCR reads, TCRdb called clonotypes with MiXCR, one entry per CDR3 protein. The sample yields about half a million distinct CDR3 sequences, less than 25% seen once. At least 3 on the Clinical Activity Score was recorded for ophthalmopathy patients, who also had NOSPECS grade at least 4 and duration under 3 months. Exclusion criteria comprised uncontrolled infection, other autoimmune disease, pregnancy or lactation. This sample holds PBMCs from roughly 10 ml fresh peripheral blood. Germline V lookup: CDR1 SGHRS, CDR2 YFSETQ. Trimming removed 4 bases at V and 2 bases at J, with 13 bases between. The CDR3 totals 14 residues.

This chain connects TRBV5-1 to TRBJ2-7; tentatively, D is TRBD2 (6 bases). Input material: blood. This TCR was recovered from a woman aged 25 to 39 with Graves' ophthalmopathy. The CDR3 sequence: CASSTHGGPYEQYF. The CDR3 coding sequence is TGCGCCAGCAGCACCCACGGGGGTCCCTACGAGCAGTACTTC.